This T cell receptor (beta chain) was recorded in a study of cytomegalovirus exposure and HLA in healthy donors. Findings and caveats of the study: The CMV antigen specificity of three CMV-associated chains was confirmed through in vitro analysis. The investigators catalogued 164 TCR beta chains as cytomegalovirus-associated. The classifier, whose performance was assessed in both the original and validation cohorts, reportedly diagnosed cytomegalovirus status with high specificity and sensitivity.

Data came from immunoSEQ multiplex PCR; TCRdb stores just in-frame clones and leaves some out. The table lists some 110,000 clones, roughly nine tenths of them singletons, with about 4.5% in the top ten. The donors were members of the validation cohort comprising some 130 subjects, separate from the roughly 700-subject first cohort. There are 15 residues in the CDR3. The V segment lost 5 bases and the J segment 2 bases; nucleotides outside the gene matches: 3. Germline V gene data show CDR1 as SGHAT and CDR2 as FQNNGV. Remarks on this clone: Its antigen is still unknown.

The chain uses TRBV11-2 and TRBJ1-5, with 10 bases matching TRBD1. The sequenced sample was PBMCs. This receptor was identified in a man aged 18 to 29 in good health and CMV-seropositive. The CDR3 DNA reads TGTGCCAGCAGCCGACAGGGGGCCGGCAATCAGCCCCAGCATTTT. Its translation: CASSRQGAGNQPQHF.